Given below is one T cell receptor beta chain in context. This sample is drawn from a study of PD-L1 blockade in urothelial cancer. Study context: Patients had been given 0 to 3 earlier chemotherapy regimens. Per blood sample, T cells had a median of around 140,000.

The time point was: pretreatment peripheral blood. In germline, CDR1 is SGHTA, CDR2 FQGNSA. V gave up 6 bases and J gave up 8 bases, with 13 bases separating them. This CDR3 spans 13 amino acids. TCRdb's table, derived via immunoSEQ multiplex PCR, lists solely in-frame clones and lacks some. Here the sample spans some 52,000 clones, roughly 75% being singletons. The receptor was derived from a man between 70 and 80 years old with urothelial cancer. The chain carries TRBV7-2 and TRBJ1-4; tentative D call: TRBD1 (5 bases). This sample comprised PBMCs, obtained around atezolizumab (anti-PD-L1) treatment. CDR3 in amino acids: CASSSDRGEKLFF. DNA of the CDR3: TGTGCCAGCAGTTCAGACAGAGGCGAAAAACTGTTTTTT.